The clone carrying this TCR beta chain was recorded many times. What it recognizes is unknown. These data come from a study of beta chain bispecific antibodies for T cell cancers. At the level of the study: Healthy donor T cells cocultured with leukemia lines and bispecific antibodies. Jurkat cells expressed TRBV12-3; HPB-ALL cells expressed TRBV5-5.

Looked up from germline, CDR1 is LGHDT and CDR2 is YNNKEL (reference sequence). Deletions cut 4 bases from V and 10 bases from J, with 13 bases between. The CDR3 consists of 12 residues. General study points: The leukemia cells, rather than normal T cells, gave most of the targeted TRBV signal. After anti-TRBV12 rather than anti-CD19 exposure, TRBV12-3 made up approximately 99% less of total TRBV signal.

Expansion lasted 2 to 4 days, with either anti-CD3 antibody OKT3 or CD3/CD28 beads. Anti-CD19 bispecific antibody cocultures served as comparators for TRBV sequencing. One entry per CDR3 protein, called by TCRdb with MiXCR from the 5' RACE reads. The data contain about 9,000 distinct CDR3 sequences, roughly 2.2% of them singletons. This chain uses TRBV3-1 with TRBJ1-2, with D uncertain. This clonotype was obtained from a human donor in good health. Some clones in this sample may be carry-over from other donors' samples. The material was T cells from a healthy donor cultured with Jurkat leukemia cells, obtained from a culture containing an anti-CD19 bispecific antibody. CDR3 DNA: TGTGCCAGCAGCCCCTCCACAAATTCCTACACCTTC. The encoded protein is CASSPSTNSYTF.